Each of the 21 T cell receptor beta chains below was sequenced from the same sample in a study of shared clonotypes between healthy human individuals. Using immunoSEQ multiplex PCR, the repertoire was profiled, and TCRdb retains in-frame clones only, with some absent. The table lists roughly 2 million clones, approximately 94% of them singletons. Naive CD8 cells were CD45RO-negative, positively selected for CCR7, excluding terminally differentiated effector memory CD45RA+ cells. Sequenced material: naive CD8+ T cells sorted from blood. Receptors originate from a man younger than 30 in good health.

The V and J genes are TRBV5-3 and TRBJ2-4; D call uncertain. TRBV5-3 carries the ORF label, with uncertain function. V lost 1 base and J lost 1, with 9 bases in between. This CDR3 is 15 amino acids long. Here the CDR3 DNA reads TGTGCCAGAAGCTTGCACGGCAGGGCCAAAAACATTCAGTACTTC. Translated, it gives CARSLHGRAKNIQYF.

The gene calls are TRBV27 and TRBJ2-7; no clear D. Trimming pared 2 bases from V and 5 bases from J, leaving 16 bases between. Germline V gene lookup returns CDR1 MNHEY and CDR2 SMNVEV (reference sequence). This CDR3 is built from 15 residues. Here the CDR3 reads CASSLNGPYANEQYF. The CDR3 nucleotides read TGTGCCAGCAGTTTAAACGGCCCTTACGCGAACGAGCAGTACTTC.

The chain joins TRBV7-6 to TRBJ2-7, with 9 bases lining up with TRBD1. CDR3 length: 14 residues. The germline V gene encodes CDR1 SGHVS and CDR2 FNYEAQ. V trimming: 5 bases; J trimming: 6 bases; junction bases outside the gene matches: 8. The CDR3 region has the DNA TGTGCCAGCAGCCCCGGGACAGGGATCCGCGAGCAGTACTTC. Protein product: CASSPGTGIREQYF.

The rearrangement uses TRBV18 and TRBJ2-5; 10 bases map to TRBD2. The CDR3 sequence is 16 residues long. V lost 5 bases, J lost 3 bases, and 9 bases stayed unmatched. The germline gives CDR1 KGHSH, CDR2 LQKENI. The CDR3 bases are TGTGCCAGCTCATCCTTTACAACTAGCGGGGAAGAGACCCAGTACTTC. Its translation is CASSSFTTSGEETQYF.

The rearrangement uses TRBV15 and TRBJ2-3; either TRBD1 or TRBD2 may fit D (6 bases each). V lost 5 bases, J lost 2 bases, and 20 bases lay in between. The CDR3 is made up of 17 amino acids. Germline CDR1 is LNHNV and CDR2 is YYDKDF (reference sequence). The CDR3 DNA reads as TGTGCCACCAGCTTGGGGGGCAGCAGCTTCTACACAGATACGCAGTATTTT. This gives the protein CATSLGGSSFYTDTQYF.

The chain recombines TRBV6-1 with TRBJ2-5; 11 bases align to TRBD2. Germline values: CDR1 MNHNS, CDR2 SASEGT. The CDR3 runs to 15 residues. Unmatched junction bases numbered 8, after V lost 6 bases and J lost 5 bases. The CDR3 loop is CASRALLAGAETQYF. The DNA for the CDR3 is TGTGCCAGCAGGGCCCTACTAGCGGGGGCGGAGACCCAGTACTTC.

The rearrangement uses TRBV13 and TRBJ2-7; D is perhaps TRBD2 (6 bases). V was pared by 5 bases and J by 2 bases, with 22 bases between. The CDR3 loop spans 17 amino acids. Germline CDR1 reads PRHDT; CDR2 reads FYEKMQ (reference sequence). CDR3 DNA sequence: TGTGCCAGCAGCCCCTCTCCGGGACTCCCGGCTCCCTACGAGCAGTACTTC. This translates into CASSPSPGLPAPYEQYF.

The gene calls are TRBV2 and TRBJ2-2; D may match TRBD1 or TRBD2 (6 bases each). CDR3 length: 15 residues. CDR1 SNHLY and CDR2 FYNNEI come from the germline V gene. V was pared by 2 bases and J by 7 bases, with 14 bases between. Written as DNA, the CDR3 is TGTGCCAGCAGTGAACCTCTAGGGGGGATCGGGGAGCTGTTTTTT. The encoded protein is CASSEPLGGIGELFF.

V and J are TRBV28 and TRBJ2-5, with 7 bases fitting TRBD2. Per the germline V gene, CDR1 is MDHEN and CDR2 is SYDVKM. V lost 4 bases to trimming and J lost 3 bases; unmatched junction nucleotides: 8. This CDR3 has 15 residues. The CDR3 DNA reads TGTGCCAGCAGTTCCTCCGGGCTAGCGGAAGAGACCCAGTACTTC. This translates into CASSSSGLAEETQYF.

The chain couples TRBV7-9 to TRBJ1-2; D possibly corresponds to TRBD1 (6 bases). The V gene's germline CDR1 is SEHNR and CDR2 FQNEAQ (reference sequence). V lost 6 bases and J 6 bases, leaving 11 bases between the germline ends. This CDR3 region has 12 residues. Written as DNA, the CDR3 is TGTGCCAGCAGAACTTACAGGGATGGCTACACCTTC. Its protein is CASRTYRDGYTF.

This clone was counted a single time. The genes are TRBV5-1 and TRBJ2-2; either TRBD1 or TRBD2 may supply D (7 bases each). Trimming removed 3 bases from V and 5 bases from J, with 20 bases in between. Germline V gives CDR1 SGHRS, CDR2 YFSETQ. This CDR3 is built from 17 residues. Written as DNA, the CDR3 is TGCGCCAGCAGCTCGACCCCAGACAGGGACTATACCGGGGAGCTGTTTTTT. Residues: CASSSTPDRDYTGELFF. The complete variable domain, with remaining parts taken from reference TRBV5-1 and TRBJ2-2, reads KAGVTQTPRYLIKTRGQQVTLSCSPISGHRSVSWYQQTPGQGLQFLFEYFSETQRNKGNFPGRFSGRQFSNSRSEMNVSTLELGDSALYLCASSSTPDRDYTGELFFGEGSRLTVL.

The chain's CDR3 is CATSSYQDSDEQYF. The CDR3 nucleotides are TGTGCCACCAGCAGTTATCAGGATTCGGACGAGCAGTACTTC. This chain joins TRBV15 and TRBJ2-7; D not resolved. Per germline, CDR1 LNHNV and CDR2 YYDKDF (reference sequence). The CDR3 is 14 residues long. Trimming removed 3 bases from V and 5 bases from J, with 14 bases in between.

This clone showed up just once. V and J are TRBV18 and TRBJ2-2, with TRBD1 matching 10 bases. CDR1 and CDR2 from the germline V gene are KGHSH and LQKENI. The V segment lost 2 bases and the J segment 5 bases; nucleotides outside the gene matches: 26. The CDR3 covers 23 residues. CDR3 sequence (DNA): TGTGCCAGCTCACCATTTCCCTGCCAGGGACAGGGGTTCGTGCTATGTTGGACCGGGGAGCTGTTTTTT. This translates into CASSPFPCQGQGFVLCWTGELFF.

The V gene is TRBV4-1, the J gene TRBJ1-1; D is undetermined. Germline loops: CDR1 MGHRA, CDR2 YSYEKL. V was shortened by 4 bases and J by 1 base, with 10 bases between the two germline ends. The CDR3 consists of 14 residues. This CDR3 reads CASSLGSRNTEAFF. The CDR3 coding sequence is TGCGCCAGCAGCCTCGGAAGCAGGAACACTGAAGCTTTCTTT.

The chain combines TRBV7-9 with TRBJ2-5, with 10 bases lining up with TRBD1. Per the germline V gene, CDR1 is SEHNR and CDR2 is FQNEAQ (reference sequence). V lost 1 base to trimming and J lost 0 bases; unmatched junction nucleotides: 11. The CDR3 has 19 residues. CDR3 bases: TGTGCCAGCAGCTTAGGTGCAGGGGACAGGGGACCCTACCAAGAGACCCAGTACTTC. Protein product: CASSLGAGDRGPYQETQYF.

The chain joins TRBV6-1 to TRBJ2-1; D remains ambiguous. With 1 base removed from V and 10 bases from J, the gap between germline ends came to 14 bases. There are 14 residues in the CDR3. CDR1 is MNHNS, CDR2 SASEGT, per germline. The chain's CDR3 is CASSEGVEHMEQFF. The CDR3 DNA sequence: TGTGCCAGCAGTGAAGGGGTGGAGCATATGGAGCAGTTCTTC.

The CDR3 sequence is CASSIGQGAQNEQYF. In nucleotides, the CDR3 is TGTGCCAGTAGTATAGGGCAGGGGGCGCAGAACGAGCAGTACTTC. V is TRBV19 and J is TRBJ2-7, with TRBD1 matching 8 bases. This CDR3 spans 15 amino acids. J lost 5 bases, V lost 1 base, and 7 bases had no gene match. CDR1 and CDR2 from the germline V gene are LNHDA and SQIVND (reference sequence).

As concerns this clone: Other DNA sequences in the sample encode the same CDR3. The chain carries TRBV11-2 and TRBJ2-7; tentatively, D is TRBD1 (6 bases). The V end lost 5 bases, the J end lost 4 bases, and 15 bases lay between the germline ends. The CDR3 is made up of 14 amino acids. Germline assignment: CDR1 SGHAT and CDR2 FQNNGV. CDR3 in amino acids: CASSAPGTSYEQYF. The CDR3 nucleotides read TGTGCCAGCAGCGCGCCCGGGACATCTTACGAGCAGTACTTC.

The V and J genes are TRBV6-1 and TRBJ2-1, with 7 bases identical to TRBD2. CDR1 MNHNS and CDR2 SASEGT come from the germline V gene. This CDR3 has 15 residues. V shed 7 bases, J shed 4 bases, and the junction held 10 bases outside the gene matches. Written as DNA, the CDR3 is TGTGCCAGCATATTCCTTAGGGGAGGGTACAATGAGCAGTTCTTC. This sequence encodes CASIFLRGGYNEQFF.

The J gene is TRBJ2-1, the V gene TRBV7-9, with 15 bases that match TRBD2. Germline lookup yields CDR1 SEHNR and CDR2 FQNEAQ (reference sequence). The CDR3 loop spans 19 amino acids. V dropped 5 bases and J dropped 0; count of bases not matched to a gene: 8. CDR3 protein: CASSPGTSGGTPSYNEQFF. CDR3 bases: TGTGCCAGCAGCCCGGGGACTAGCGGGGGGACGCCCTCCTACAATGAGCAGTTCTTC.

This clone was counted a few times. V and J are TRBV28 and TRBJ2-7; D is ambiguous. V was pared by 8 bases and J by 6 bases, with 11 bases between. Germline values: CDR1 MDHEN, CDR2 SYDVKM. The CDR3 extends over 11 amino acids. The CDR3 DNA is TGTGCCAGCGGGCCCCTACGCGAGCAGTACTTC. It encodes CASGPLREQYF.